This entry describes one T cell receptor (beta chain). Assay: immunoSEQ multiplex PCR; the TCRdb copy retains only in-frame clones and omits some. The sample shows roughly 720,000 clones, 90% of them seen only once. This entry is derived from a study of shared clonotypes between healthy human individuals. About the research overall: Donors consisted of a couple of women and a few men between 18 and 49.

Germline values: CDR1 WNHNN, CDR2 SYGVQD (reference sequence). V was clipped by 5 bases and J by 4 bases, with 14 bases between them. The CDR3 covers 15 residues. This TCR was recovered from a man between 18 and 29 years old in good health. Some clones in this sample may be carry-over from other donors' samples. Sequencing used memory CD8+ T cells from PBMCs. Subset reported: CD45RO+ cells pooled with CCR7-negative TemRA cells. The V call is TRBV10-1, the J call TRBJ2-2; D is uncertain. The CDR3 protein is CASSSHYGGTGELFF. Here the CDR3 DNA reads TGCGCCAGCAGTTCCCATTATGGTGGCACCGGGGAGCTGTTTTTT.